This note documents a single T cell receptor (beta chain) sequence. Germline assignment: CDR1 MNHEY and CDR2 SMNVEV (reference sequence). V was trimmed by 5 bases and J by 3 bases, leaving 10 bases between them. The CDR3 has 13 residues. The data are from a study of blood T cell repertoires in COVID-19. Study-wide context: COVID-19 samples from acute and convalescent phases originated in the United States, Italy and Spain. From T cells, B-cell-depleted T cells, or PBMCs came the material, which was cDNA or gDNA.

The authors' processing: How many nucleated cells were present was estimated from reference gene primer amplification. Assay used: immunoSEQ multiplex PCR; TCRdb lists only in-frame clones, some missing. V and J calls and clone size follow that table, whereas D and trimming were derived from the DNA. The sample yields about 230,000 clones, approximately 84% seen once. This clonotype was obtained from a man aged 35-49 years with acute or convalescent COVID-19. The chain combines TRBV27 with TRBJ1-2; D remains ambiguous. The sample consisted of peripheral blood. CDR3 region: CASSAREDYGYTF. DNA for the CDR3: TGTGCCAGCAGTGCTCGGGAAGACTATGGCTACACCTTC.